Listed below are T cell receptor beta chains from one sample, sequenced in a study of PD-L1 blockade in urothelial cancer. Sequenced by immunoSEQ multiplex PCR; TCRdb stores in-frame clones only, minus some. This sample has about 88,000 clones, with roughly 90% found just once. The sample in question was PBMCs, obtained around atezolizumab (anti-PD-L1) treatment. The receptors were sampled from a man aged 55 to 70 with urothelial cancer. CDR3s include the opening cysteine and the closing phenylalanine or tryptophan. The D gene is left open where the match is weak.

d_gene	v_gene	j_gene	CDR3nt	CDR3aa
.	TRBV29-1	TRBJ2-7	TGCAGCGTTGGATCGCAGAATTCCTACGAGCAGTACTTC	CSVGSQNSYEQYF
TRBD2	TRBV7-2	TRBJ2-5	TGTGCCAGCAGCTCCAACAGCGGGGTAAAAACAGAGACCCAGTACTTC	CASSSNSGVKTETQYF
.	TRBV16	TRBJ1-2	TGTGCCAGCAGCTTAAGGAGGAATGCCGACTATGGCTACACCTTC	CASSLRRNADYGYTF
.	TRBV29-1	TRBJ2-1	TGCAGCGTTGGAGGTCAGGGACTCTACAATGAGCAGTTCTTC	CSVGGQGLYNEQFF
.	TRBV30	TRBJ1-4	TGTGCCTGGAGCGAAGAAAGGAGTCTGTTTTTT	CAWSEERSLFF
TRBD1	TRBV4-3	TRBJ2-2	TGCGCCAGCAGCCGTTCCGGGACAGATGCCGGGGAGCTGTTTTTT	CASSRSGTDAGELFF
TRBD2	TRBV30	TRBJ2-2	TGTGCCTGGAAGCTAGCGGGGGGCATAAACACCGGGGAGCTGTTTTTT	CAWKLAGGINTGELFF
.	TRBV7-7	TRBJ2-5	TGTGCCAGCAGCCCGCAGGGGGAGACCCAGTACTTC	CASSPQGETQYF
.	TRBV29-1	TRBJ2-7	TGCAGCGCCTGGGGGGATACCTACGAGCAGTACTTC	CSAWGDTYEQYF
.	TRBV9	TRBJ2-7	TGTGCCAGCAGCGTTCAGGGATCCGACGAGCAGTACTTC	CASSVQGSDEQYF
TRBD1	TRBV7-9	TRBJ2-1	TGTGCCAGCAGGCCACAGGGGGCTTTCTACAATGAGCAGTTCTTC	CASRPQGAFYNEQFF
.	TRBV9	TRBJ2-7	TGTGCCAGCAGCGCGGAGAACTCCTACGAGCAGTACTTC	CASSAENSYEQYF
.	TRBV29-1	TRBJ1-1	TGCAGCGTTGAACAGGGGATGGGGACTGAAGCTTTCTTT	CSVEQGMGTEAFF
TRBD1	TRBV18	TRBJ1-3	TGTGCCAGCTCATCGCAGGGGGACCGGGACAACTCTGGAAACACCATATATTTT	CASSSQGDRDNSGNTIYF
.	TRBV28	TRBJ2-7	TGTGCCAGCAGTTTACCCGGGACTCGAGCCTACGAGCAGTACTTC	CASSLPGTRAYEQYF
.	TRBV15	TRBJ2-7	TGTGCCACCAGCAGAGAGCAGGGGTTCGAGCAGTACTTC	CATSREQGFEQYF
TRBD1	TRBV9	TRBJ2-1	TGTGCCAGCAGCGTCGGACAGGGGGCCGTCAATGAGCAGTTCTTC	CASSVGQGAVNEQFF